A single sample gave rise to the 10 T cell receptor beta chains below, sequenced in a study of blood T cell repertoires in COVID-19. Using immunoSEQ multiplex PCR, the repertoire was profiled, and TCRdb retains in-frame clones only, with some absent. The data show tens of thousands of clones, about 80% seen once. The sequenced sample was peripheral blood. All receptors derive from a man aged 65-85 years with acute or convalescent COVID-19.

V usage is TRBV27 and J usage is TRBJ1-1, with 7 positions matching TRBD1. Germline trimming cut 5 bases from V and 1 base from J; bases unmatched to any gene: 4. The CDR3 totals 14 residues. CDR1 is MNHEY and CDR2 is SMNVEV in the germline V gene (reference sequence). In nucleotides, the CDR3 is TGTGCCAGCAGTGCTCAGGGGGGGAACACTGAAGCTTTCTTT. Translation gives CASSAQGGNTEAFF.

The CDR3 DNA reads TGTGCCAGCAGCTTAGGGGCGGGAGAGGTTCACGAGCAGTACTTC. It is translated as CASSLGAGEVHEQYF. This rearrangement joins TRBV5-4 to TRBJ2-7; 7 nucleotides line up with TRBD2. The germline gives CDR1 SGHNT, CDR2 YYREEE (reference sequence). This CDR3 spans 15 amino acids. J lost 5 bases, V lost 2 bases, and 10 bases had no gene match.

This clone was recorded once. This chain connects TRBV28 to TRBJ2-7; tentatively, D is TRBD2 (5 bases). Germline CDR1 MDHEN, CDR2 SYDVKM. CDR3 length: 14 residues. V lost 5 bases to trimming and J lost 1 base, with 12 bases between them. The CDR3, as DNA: TGTGCCAGCAGTGTAGCAAGGGAGTCCTACGAGCAGTACTTC. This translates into CASSVARESYEQYF.

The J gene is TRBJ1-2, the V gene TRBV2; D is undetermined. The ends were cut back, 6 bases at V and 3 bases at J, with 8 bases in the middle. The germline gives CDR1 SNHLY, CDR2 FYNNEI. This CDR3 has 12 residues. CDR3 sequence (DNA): TGTGCCAGCAGCCCAATTGACTATGGCTACACCTTC. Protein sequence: CASSPIDYGYTF.

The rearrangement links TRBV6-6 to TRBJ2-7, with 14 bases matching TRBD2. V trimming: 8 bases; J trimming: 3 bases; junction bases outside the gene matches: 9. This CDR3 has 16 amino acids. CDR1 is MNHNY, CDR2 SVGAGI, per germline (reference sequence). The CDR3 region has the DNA TGTGCCAGCCAGGGGACTAGCGGGAGAGGCATCTACGAGCAGTACTTC. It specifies CASQGTSGRGIYEQYF.

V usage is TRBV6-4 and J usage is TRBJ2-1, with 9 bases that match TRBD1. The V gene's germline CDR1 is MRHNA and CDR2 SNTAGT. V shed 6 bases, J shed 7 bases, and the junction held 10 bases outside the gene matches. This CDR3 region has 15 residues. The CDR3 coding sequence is TGTGCCAGCAGCGTGGAACAGGGGGCAGGGAATGAGCAGTTCTTC. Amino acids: CASSVEQGAGNEQFF.

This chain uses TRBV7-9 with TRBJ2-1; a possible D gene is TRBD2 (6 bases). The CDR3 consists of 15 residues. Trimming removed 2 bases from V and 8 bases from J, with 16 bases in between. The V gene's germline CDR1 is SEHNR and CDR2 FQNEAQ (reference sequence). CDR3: CASSLMGSGGDEQFF. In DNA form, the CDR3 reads TGTGCCAGCAGCTTAATGGGTAGCGGCGGAGATGAGCAGTTCTTC.

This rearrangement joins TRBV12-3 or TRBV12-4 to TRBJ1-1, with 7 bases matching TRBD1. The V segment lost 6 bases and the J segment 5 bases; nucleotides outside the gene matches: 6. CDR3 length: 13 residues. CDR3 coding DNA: TGTGCCAGCAGACTTCCAGGGGGGACTGAAGCTTTCTTT. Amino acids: CASRLPGGTEAFF.

CDR3 nucleotides: TGTGCCATCCTAAGCGGCCAAGAGACCCAGTACTTC. Amino acid sequence: CAILSGQETQYF. This chain uses TRBV7-9 with TRBJ2-5, with D possibly TRBD2 on 5 matching bases. The CDR3 runs to 12 residues. Germline CDR1 and CDR2: SEHNR and FQNEAQ (reference sequence). Between the trimmed V and J ends, which lost 10 bases and 1 base, there was a span of 10 bases.

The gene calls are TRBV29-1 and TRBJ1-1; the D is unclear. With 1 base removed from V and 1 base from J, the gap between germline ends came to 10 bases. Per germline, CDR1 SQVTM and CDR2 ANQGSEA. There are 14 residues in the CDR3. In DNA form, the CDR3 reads TGCAGCGTTGAAGGTTATCGGGGGAACACTGAAGCTTTCTTT. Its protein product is CSVEGYRGNTEAFF.